This T cell receptor (beta chain) was found in a study of post-analysis software for immune sequencing data. Study results and caveats: There were a few TRBV segments more frequent in patients than controls, and TRBV5-6, TRBV5-1 and TRBV20-1 were among them. Controls' normalized Chao1 diversity significantly exceeded that of multiple sclerosis patients.

The CDR3 spans 15 residues. Germline V lookup: CDR1 WSHSY, CDR2 SAAADI. Trimming removed 1 base at V and 2 bases at J, with 11 bases between. Sequencing libraries made from TCR beta cDNA carried unique molecular identifiers. A single record per CDR3 protein comes from TCRdb applying MiXCR to the PCR reads. The data show hundreds of thousands of distinct CDR3 sequences, roughly 29% seen once. Turning to this clonotype: Its antigen is not identified.

This sequence was found in a girl under 18 with multiple sclerosis. The chain carries TRBV10-2 and TRBJ1-2; D is unclear. Sequences were obtained from blood. In nucleotides, the CDR3 is TGCGCCAGCAGTGAGTTAGTGACAAGGAACTATGGCTACACCTTC. This codes for CASSELVTRNYGYTF.